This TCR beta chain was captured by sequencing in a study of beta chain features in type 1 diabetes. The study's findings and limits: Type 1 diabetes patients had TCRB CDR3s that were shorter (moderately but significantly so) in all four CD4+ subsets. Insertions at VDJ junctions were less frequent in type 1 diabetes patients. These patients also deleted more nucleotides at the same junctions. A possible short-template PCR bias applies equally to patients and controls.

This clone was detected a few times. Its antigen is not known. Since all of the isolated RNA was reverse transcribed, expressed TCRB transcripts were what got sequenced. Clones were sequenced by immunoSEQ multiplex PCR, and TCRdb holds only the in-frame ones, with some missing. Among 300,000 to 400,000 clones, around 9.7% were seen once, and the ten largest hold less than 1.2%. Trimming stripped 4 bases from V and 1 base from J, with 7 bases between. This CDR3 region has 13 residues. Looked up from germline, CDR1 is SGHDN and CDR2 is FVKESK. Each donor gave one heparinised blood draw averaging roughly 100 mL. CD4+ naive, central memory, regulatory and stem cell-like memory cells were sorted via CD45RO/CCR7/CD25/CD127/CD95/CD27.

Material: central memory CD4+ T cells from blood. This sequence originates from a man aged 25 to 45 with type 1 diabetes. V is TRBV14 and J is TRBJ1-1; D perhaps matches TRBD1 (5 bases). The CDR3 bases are TGTGCCAGCAGCCGACAGAGGAACACTGAAGCTTTCTTT. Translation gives CASSRQRNTEAFF.